This passage covers 17 T cell receptor beta chains from one sample sequenced in a study of T cells in Graves' hyperthyroidism and ophthalmopathy. It was RNA transcripts that yielded the amplified TCR beta CDR3 regions. An initial round of RT-PCR targeting the TCR CDR3 relied on the HTBI primer set. TCRdb re-derived calls from the multiplex PCR reads in MiXCR, one entry per CDR3 protein. The table includes about 520,000 distinct CDR3 sequences, approximately 25% detected once. Sequencing was performed on blood. The receptors here all came from a woman aged 25 to 39 with Graves' ophthalmopathy.

This clonotype was counted ten times or more. A junction end diverges from the germline sequence, so it may reflect a read error. The genes are TRBV29-1 and TRBJ1-1, with D possibly matching TRBD1 (5 bases). Germline V lookup: CDR1 SQVTM, CDR2 ANQGSEA. This CDR3 is built from 12 residues. This chain's CDR3 is CSVDGGVPEAFF. Here the CDR3 DNA reads TGCAGCGTTGATGGGGGGGTCCCTGAAGCCTTCTTT. Combining the CDR3 with reference TRBV29-1 and TRBJ1-1 gives the whole variable domain SAVISQKPSRDICQRGTSLTIQCQVDSQVTMMFWYRQQPGQSLTLIATANQGSEATYESGFVIDKFPISRPNLTFSTLTVSNMSPEDSSIYLCSVDGGVPEAFFGQGTRLTVV.

Ten or more counts support this clonotype. The V and J genes are TRBV7-2 and TRBJ2-5, with 10 bases fitting TRBD2. The trim removed 5 bases at V and 5 bases at J, leaving 5 bases unmatched. Germline assignment: CDR1 SGHTA and CDR2 FQGNSA. CDR3 length: 14 amino acids. This CDR3 reads CASSSVAGGETQYF. CDR3 in DNA: TGTGCCAGCAGCAGCGTAGCGGGGGGCGAGACCCAGTACTTC.

The chain has TRBV12-5 and TRBJ1-2; no clear D. The CDR3 is made up of 14 amino acids. Germline V gives CDR1 LGHNT, CDR2 FRNRAP. Trimming removed 8 bases at V and 5 bases at J, with 18 bases between. In DNA form, the CDR3 reads TGTGCTAGTTGGCTCGCAGGAGCAGGTTATGGCTACACCTTC. As protein: CASWLAGAGYGYTF.

This clonotype was seen only a few times. The J gene is TRBJ2-2, the V gene TRBV4-1; 9 bases agree with TRBD2. There are 17 residues in the CDR3. V shed 0 bases, J shed 4 bases, and the junction held 6 bases outside the gene matches. Germline assignment: CDR1 MGHRA and CDR2 YSYEKL. The CDR3 region is CASSQEPAGGLTGELFF. The CDR3 DNA reads as TGCGCCAGCAGCCAAGAACCCGCGGGGGGGCTCACCGGGGAGCTGTTTTTT.

This clonotype appeared a few times. The rearrangement uses TRBV29-1 and TRBJ1-2; D remains ambiguous. The germline V and J ends were trimmed by 1 base and 4 bases, with 16 bases remaining between them. This CDR3 has 15 amino acids. Germline V CDR1 and CDR2: SQVTM, ANQGSEA. This CDR3 reads CSVEGSPAVPYGYTF. CDR3 coding DNA: TGCAGCGTTGAAGGTAGTCCCGCCGTACCCTATGGCTACACCTTC.

In its sample, this clonotype was seen many times. The rearrangement links TRBV20-1 to TRBJ1-2, with a possible D match to TRBD1 (5 bases). Germline V lookup: CDR1 DFQATT, CDR2 SNEGSKA (reference sequence). V was cut by 0 bases and J by 4 bases, with 9 bases left in between. This CDR3 is 13 amino acids long. The CDR3 reads CSARDEGTYGYTF. CDR3 bases: TGCAGTGCTAGAGATGAGGGGACCTATGGCTACACCTTC.

To note about this clonotype: A single base separates this from a much larger clone, so it may be a read error. The chain has TRBV20-1 and TRBJ1-1, with D possibly being TRBD1 (6 bases). This CDR3 has 13 amino acids. Germline CDR1 is DFQATT and CDR2 is SNEGSKA (reference sequence). The CDR3 sequence is CSAREWGGTEACF. CDR3 sequence (DNA): TGCAGTGCTAGGGAGTGGGGGGGCACTGAAGCTTGCTTT.

This clonotype was recorded many times. The V gene is TRBV20-1, the J gene TRBJ1-2, with unresolved D. From germline, CDR1 is DFQATT and CDR2 SNEGSKA (reference sequence). The CDR3 totals 12 residues. Trimming pared 6 bases from V and 2 bases from J, leaving 10 bases between. CDR3 residues: CSADQINYGYTF. In DNA, the CDR3 is TGCAGTGCCGATCAGATAAACTATGGCTACACCTTC.

This clonotype showed up just a few times. One base away lies a much larger clone, so this may be a sequencing read error. The rearrangement uses TRBV29-1 and TRBJ2-7; 9 bases line up with TRBD1. Germline V lookup: CDR1 SQVTM, CDR2 ANQGSEA. The J segment lost 7 bases and the V segment lost 4 bases, leaving 14 bases of the junction unmatched. CDR3 length: 15 residues. The CDR3: CSVGGGQGETVEQYF. In nucleotides, the CDR3 is TGCAGCGTTGGGGGGGGACAGGGAGAAACGGTGGAGCAGTACTTC.

This sequence joins TRBV12-3 or TRBV12-4 and TRBJ2-7, with 7 bases fitting TRBD2. The CDR3 contains 15 residues. J gave up 9 bases and V 0 bases, and 11 bases lay outside the gene matches. The CDR3 nucleotides are TGTGCCAGCAGTTTAGCGTTAGCGGGCCCTTGGGGGCAGTACTTC. Amino acid sequence: CASSLALAGPWGQYF.

Concerning this clonotype itself: Since a much larger clone is just one base distant, this may be a read error. No conserved phenylalanine or tryptophan ends this CDR3, so it is likely a read error. The chain links TRBV6-1 to TRBJ1-1; D remains ambiguous. CDR1 is MNHNS, CDR2 SASEGT, per germline. The V end was cut by 8 bases, the J end by 7 bases, with 11 bases between. The CDR3 runs 11 residues. The CDR3 here is CASLSRREAFS. CDR3 in DNA: TGTGCCAGCTTAAGTCGTCGTGAAGCTTTCTCT.

The rearrangement links TRBV15 to TRBJ2-7; D not resolved. CDR3 length: 13 residues. V was shortened by 5 bases and J by 6 bases, with 14 bases between the two germline ends. CDR1 LNHNV and CDR2 YYDKDF come from the germline V gene (reference sequence). The CDR3 DNA follows: TGTGCCACCAGCTCAAGAATTGGTCTCGAGCAGTACTTC. It specifies CATSSRIGLEQYF. Full variable domain (remainder filled in from reference TRBV15 and TRBJ2-7): DAMVIQNPRYQVTQFGKPVTLSCSQTLNHNVMYWYQQKSSQAPKLLFHYYDKDFNNEADTPDNFQSRRPNTSFCFLDIRSPGLGDTAMYLCATSSRIGLEQYFGPGTRLTVT.

As for this clonotype: Mismatch with germline at one junction end may stem from a read error. As DNA, the CDR3 is TGCGTCAGCAGCCAAGGGACCTACGGGGAGCTGTGTTTT. It is translated as CVSSQGTYGELCF. This chain links TRBV4-1 with TRBJ2-2; D could derive from TRBD1 or TRBD2 (5 bases each). This CDR3 region has 13 residues. Germline values: CDR1 MGHRA, CDR2 YSYEKL.

The sample holds many counts of this clonotype. This sequence joins TRBV20-1 and TRBJ1-3, with 7 bases aligning to TRBD1. The V gene's germline CDR1 is DFQATT and CDR2 SNEGSKA (reference sequence). V was clipped by 3 bases and J by 3 bases; unmatched bases: 5. The length of the CDR3 is 14 residues. CDR3 coding DNA: TGCAGTGCTAGGGGGGGACAGTATGGAAACACCATATATTTT. Translation: CSARGGQYGNTIYF.

This clonotype was seen only a few times. CDR3 protein: CASSQDWGLSNYGYTF. The CDR3, as DNA: TGTGCCAGCAGCCAAGATTGGGGGCTGTCTAACTATGGCTACACCTTC. This chain connects TRBV4-2 to TRBJ1-2; weak D call: TRBD1 (6 bases). V was clipped by 0 bases and J by 0 bases, with 11 bases between them. This CDR3 has 16 amino acids. Per the germline V gene, CDR1 is LGHNA and CDR2 is YNFKEQ.

This clonotype was detected many times. The V gene is TRBV6-1, the J gene TRBJ2-7; a possible D gene is TRBD2 (7 bases). Germline assignment: CDR1 MNHNS and CDR2 SASEGT. This CDR3 is built from 16 residues. The V end was cut by 5 bases, the J end by 2 bases, with 19 bases between. DNA of the CDR3: TGTGCCAGCAGTCCATTGGGGGGGCGAGTGGCCTACGAGCAGTACTTC. This sequence encodes CASSPLGGRVAYEQYF.

The V and J genes are TRBV7-9 and TRBJ2-7; the D call may be TRBD1 or TRBD2 (5 bases each). V lost 6 bases to trimming and J lost 3 bases, with 12 bases between them. CDR1 SEHNR and CDR2 FQNEAQ come from the germline V gene (reference sequence). CDR3 length equals 13 residues. The DNA of the CDR3 is TGTGCCAGCAGGTCCGGGACGATCTACGAGCAGTACTTC. Protein sequence: CASRSGTIYEQYF.